This T cell receptor (beta chain) comes out of a study of blood T cell repertoires in COVID-19. The ends lost 5 bases at V and 6 bases at J; junction bases unmatched: 12. CDR1 and CDR2 from the germline V gene are SGHAT and FQNNGV. CDR3 size: 16 residues. Repertoires were generated with immunoSEQ multiplex PCR, while TCRdb's copy carries only in-frame clones and drops some. The table shows some 68,000 clones, with about 86% occurring only once. Sequencing was done on a sample of peripheral blood. The chain has TRBV11-2 and TRBJ2-2; 7 nucleotides agree with TRBD2. This TCR was recovered from a man aged 45-60 years with active COVID-19. The CDR3 reads CASSRLGGLGSGELFF. In DNA form, the CDR3 reads TGTGCCAGCAGCCGCCTCGGGGGGTTGGGATCCGGGGAGCTGTTTTTT.